This TCR beta chain was sequenced for a study of molecular identifiers for immune sequencing clone quantification. The study, taken as a whole, reports: For effector cells, clones above 20 RNA copies held over 98% of molecules; for naive cells, under 1%. In a background of roughly 970,000 naive cells, spiked Jurkat TCR RNA from one cell was reportedly detectable.

Of note for this clonotype: Its antigen is not identified. Germline is not matched at one junction end, which may reflect a read error.

Listed TCR primers and previously described methods were used for bulk TCR libraries. MiXCR was run by TCRdb on the PCR reads, yielding one entry per CDR3 protein. The repertoire holds 60,000 to 70,000 distinct CDR3 sequences, with 15% to 20% as singletons. This CDR3 comprises 14 residues. From germline, CDR1 is SGHDT and CDR2 YYEEEE. The source is a human donor in good health. Some libraries in this study had Jurkat cell RNA spiked in. The sample taken for sequencing was naive CD8+ T cells from blood, with Jurkat cell RNA spiked in. Noted subset: FACS-sorted CD8+CD4-CCR7+CD45RA+ naive T cells. The chain has TRBV5-6 and TRBJ2-7; tentatively, D is TRBD2 (5 bases). The DNA for the CDR3 is TGTGCCAGCAGCTTGGTGGACTTGGCCTACGGGCAGTACTTC. Translated: CASSLVDLAYGQYF.